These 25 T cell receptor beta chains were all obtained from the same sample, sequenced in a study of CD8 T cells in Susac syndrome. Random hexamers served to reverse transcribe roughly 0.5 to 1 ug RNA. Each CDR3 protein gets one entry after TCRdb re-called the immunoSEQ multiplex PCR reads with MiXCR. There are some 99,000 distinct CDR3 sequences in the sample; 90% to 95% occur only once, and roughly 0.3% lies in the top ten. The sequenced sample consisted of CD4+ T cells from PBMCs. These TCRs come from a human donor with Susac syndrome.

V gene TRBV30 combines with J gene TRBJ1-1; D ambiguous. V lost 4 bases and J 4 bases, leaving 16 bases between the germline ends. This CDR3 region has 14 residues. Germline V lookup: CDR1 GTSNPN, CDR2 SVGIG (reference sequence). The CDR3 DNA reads TGTGCCTGGACCTTTGACCCTGTCGGCACTGAAGCTTTCTTT. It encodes CAWTFDPVGTEAFF.

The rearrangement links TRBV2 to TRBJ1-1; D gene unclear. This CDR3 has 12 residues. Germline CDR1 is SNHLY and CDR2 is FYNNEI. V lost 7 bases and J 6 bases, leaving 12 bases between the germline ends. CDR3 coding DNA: TGTGCCAGCAATCCAGCCGTCTCTGAAGCTTTCTTT. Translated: CASNPAVSEAFF.

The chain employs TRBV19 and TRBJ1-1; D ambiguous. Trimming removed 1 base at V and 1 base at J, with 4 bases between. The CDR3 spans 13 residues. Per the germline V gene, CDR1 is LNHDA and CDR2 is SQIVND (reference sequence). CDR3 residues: CASSIGQNTEAFF. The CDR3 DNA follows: TGTGCCAGTAGTATAGGACAGAACACTGAAGCTTTCTTT.

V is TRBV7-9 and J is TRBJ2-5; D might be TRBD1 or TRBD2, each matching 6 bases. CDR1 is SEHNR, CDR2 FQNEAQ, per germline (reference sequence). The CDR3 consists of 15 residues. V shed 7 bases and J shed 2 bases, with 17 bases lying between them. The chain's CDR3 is CASNNLGGRQETQYF. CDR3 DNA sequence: TGTGCCAGCAACAACCTCGGGGGCAGACAAGAGACCCAGTACTTC.

CDR3 sequence: CASSRGTGDYNEQFF. The CDR3 region has the DNA TGTGCCAGCAGCAGAGGGACAGGAGACTACAATGAGCAGTTCTTC. This chain links TRBV5-4 with TRBJ2-1; 8 bases are a match to TRBD1. This CDR3 comprises 15 residues. Germline V gives CDR1 SGHNT, CDR2 YYREEE (reference sequence). The trim removed 4 bases at V and 3 bases at J, leaving 6 bases unmatched.

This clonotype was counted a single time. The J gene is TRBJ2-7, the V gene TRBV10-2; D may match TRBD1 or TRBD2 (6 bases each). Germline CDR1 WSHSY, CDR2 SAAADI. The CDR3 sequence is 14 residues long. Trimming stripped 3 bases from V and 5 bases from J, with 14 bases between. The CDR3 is CASSDGGLTNEQYF. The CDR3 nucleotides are TGCGCCAGCAGTGACGGGGGCCTTACAAACGAGCAGTACTTC.

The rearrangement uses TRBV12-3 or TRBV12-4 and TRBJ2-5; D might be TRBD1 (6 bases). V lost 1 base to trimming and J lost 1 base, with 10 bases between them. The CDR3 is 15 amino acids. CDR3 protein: CASSLGDTIQETQYF. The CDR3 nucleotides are TGTGCCAGCAGTTTAGGGGACACAATCCAAGAGACCCAGTACTTC.

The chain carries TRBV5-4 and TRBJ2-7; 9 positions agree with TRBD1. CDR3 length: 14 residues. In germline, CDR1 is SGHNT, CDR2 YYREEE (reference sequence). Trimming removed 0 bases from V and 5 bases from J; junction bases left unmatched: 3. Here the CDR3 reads CASSLVGTGNEQYF. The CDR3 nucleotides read TGTGCCAGCAGCTTGGTTGGGACAGGGAACGAGCAGTACTTC.

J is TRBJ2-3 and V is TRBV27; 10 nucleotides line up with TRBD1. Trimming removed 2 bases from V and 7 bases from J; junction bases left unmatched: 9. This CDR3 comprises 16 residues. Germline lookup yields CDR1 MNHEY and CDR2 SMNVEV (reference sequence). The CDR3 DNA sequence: TGTGCCAGCAGTTTAAGTAGTAGGGACAGGGGACATACGCAGTATTTT. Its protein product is CASSLSSRDRGHTQYF.

DNA for the CDR3: TGTGCCAGCAGTTACCGGGGGGACCAAGAGACCCAGTACTTC. Amino acids: CASSYRGDQETQYF. The chain uses TRBV6-5 and TRBJ2-5; 7 nucleotides match TRBD2. J lost 0 bases, V lost 2 bases, and 0 bases had no gene match. Germline V gives CDR1 MNHEY, CDR2 SVGAGI. The CDR3 has 14 amino acids.

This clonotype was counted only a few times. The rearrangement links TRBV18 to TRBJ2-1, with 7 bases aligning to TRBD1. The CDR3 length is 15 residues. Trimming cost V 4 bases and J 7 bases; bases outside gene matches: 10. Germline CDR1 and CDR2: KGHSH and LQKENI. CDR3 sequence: CASSLRDRHSNEQFF. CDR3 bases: TGTGCCAGCTCACTCCGGGACAGACATTCTAATGAGCAGTTCTTC.

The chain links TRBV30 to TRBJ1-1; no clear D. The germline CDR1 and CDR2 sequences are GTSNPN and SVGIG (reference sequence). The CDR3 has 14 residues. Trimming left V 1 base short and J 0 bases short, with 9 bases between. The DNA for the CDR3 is TGTGCCTGGAGTGAACCTCACCTGAACACTGAAGCTTTCTTT. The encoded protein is CAWSEPHLNTEAFF.

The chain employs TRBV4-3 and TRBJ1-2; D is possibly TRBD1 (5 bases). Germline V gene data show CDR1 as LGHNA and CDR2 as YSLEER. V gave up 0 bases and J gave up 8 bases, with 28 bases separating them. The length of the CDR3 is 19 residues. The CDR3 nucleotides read TGCGCCAGCAGCCAAGATATAGGGAGTCAGGGCGCCCTGGAAGGAGGCTACACCTTC. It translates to CASSQDIGSQGALEGGYTF.

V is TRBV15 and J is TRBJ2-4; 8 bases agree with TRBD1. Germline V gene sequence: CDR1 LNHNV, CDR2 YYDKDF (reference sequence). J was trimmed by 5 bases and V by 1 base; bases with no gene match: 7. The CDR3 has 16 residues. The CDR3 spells CATSRGPGQAENIQYF. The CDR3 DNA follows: TGTGCCACCAGCAGAGGCCCGGGACAGGCAGAAAACATTCAGTACTTC. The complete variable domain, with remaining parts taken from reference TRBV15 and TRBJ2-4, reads DAMVIQNPRYQVTQFGKPVTLSCSQTLNHNVMYWYQQKSSQAPKLLFHYYDKDFNNEADTPDNFQSRRPNTSFCFLDIRSPGLGDTAMYLCATSRGPGQAENIQYFGAGTRLSVL.

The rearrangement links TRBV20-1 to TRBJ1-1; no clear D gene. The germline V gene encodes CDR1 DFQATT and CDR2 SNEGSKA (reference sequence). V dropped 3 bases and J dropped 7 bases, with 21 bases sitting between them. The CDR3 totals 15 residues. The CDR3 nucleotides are TGCAGTGCTAGCTGGTCACGGGGAAGGGAGGGTGAAGCTTTCTTT. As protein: CSASWSRGREGEAFF.

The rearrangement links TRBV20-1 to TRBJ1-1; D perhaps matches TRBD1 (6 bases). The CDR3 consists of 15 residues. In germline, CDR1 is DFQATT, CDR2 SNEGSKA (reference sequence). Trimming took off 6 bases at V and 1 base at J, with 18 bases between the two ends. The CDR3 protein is CSANPQGIGNTEAFF. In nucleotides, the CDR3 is TGCAGTGCCAATCCCCAGGGGATCGGGAACACTGAAGCTTTCTTT.

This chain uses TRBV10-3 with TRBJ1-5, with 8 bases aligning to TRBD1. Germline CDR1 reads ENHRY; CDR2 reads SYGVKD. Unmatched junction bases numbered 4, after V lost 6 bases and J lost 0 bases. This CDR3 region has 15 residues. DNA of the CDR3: TGTGCCATCAGCATGACAGGGGATAGCAATCAGCCCCAGCATTTT. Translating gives CAISMTGDSNQPQHF.

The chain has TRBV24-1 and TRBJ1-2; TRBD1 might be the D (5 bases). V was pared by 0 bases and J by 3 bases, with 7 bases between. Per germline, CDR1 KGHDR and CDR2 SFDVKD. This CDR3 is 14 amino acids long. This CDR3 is CATSDLRGDYGYTF. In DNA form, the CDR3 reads TGTGCCACCAGTGATTTGCGGGGGGACTATGGCTACACCTTC.

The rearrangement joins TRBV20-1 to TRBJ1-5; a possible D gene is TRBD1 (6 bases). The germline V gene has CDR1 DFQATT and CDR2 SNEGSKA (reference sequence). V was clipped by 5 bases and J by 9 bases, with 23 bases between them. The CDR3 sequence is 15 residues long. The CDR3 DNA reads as TGCAGTGCTGTAGCAGGGGCTGACCCCGGCTCGCCCCAGCATTTT. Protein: CSAVAGADPGSPQHF.

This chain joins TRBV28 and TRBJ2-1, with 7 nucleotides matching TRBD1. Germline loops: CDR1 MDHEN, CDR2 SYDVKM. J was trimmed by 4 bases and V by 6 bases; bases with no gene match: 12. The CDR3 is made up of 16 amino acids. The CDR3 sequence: CASSPLSGTVYNEQFF. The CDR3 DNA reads TGTGCCAGCAGCCCCCTATCCGGGACAGTTTACAATGAGCAGTTCTTC.

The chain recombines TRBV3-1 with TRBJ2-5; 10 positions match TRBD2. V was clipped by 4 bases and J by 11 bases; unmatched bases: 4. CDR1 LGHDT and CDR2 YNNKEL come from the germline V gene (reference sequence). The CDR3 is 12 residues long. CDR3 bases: TGTGCCAGCAGCCTAGGACTAGCGGCGCAGTACTTC. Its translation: CASSLGLAAQYF.

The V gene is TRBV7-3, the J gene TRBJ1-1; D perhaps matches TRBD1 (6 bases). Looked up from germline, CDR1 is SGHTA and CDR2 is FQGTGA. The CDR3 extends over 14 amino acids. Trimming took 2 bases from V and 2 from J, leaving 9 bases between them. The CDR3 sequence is CASSLEGDNTEAFF. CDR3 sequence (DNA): TGTGCCAGCAGCTTAGAGGGGGATAACACTGAAGCTTTCTTT.

The CDR3: CATSSGRPGGSYNEQFF. The CDR3 nucleotides read TGTGCCACCAGCAGTGGGCGGCCGGGGGGCTCCTACAATGAGCAGTTCTTC. The chain has TRBV15 and TRBJ2-1, with 7 bases fitting TRBD2. Per the germline V gene, CDR1 is LNHNV and CDR2 is YYDKDF (reference sequence). This CDR3 is 17 amino acids long. V shed 3 bases, J shed 0 bases, and the junction held 8 bases outside the gene matches.

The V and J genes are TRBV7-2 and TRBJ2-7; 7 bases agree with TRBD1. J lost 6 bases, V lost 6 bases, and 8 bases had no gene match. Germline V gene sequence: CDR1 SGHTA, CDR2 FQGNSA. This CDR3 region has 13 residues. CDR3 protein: CASRLPPGGEQYF. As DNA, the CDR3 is TGTGCCAGCAGGCTACCTCCAGGGGGCGAGCAGTACTTC.

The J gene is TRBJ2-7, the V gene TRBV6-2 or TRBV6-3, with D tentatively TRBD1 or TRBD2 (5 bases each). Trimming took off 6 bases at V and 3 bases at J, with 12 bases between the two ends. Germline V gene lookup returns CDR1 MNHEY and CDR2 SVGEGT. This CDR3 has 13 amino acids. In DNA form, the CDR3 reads TGTGCCAGCAGCTACGGGACCGTCTACGAGCAGTACTTC. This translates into CASSYGTVYEQYF.